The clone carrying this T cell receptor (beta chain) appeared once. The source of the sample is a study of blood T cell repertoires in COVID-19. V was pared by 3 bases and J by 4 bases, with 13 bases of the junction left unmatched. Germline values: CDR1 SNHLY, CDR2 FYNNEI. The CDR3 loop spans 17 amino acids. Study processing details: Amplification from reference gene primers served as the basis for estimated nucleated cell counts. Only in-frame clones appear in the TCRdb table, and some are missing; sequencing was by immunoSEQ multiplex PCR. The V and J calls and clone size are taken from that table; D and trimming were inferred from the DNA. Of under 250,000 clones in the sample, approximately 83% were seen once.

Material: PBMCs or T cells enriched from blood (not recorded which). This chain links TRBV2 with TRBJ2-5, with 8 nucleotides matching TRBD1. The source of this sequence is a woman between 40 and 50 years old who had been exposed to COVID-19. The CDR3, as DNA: TGTGCCAGCAGTGATAGGGGGAGGACAGGGTACGGAGAGACCCAGTACTTC. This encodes CASSDRGRTGYGETQYF.